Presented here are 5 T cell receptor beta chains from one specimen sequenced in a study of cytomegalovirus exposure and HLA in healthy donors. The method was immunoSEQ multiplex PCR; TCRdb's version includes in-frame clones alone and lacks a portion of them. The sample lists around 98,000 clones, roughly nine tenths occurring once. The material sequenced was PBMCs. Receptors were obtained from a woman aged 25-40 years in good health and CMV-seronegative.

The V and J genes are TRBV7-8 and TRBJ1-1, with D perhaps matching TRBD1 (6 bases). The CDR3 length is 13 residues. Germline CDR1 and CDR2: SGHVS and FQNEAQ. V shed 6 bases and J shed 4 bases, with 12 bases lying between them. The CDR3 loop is CASRLSGATEAFF. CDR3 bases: TGTGCCAGCAGGCTATCAGGGGCCACTGAAGCTTTCTTT.

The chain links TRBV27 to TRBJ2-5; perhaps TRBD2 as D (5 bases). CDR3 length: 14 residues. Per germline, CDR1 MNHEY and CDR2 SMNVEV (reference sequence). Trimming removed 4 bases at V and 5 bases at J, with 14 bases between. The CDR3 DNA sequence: TGTGCCAGCAGTTCGAGCTACGCGGGCGAGACCCAGTACTTC. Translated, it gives CASSSSYAGETQYF.

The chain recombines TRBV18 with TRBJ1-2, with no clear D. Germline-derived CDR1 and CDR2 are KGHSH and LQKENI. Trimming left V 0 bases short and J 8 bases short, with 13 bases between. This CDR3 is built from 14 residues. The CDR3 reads CASSPPGSSFGYTF. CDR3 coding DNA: TGTGCCAGCTCACCACCGGGGAGTTCGTTCGGCTACACCTTC.

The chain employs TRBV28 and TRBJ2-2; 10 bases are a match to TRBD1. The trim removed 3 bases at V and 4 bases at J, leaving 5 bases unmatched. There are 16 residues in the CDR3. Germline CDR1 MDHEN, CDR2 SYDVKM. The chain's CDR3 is CASSFPGTGATGELFF. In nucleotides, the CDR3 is TGTGCCAGCAGTTTCCCCGGGACAGGGGCCACCGGGGAGCTGTTTTTT.

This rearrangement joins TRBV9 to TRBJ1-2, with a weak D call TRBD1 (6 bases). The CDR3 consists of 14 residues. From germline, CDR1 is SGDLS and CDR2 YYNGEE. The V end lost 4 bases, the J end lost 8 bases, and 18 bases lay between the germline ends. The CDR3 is CASSLGTRTSGYTF. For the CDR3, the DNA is TGTGCCAGCAGCTTAGGGACACGGACGTCGGGCTACACCTTC.